The 27 T cell receptor beta chains reported below all come from one sample, sequenced in a study of blood T cells in healthy people across ages. Combining a sample-barcoded 5' primer with a J-beta primer mix, a second PCR ran for roughly 7 to 11 cycles. TCRdb processed the 5' RACE reads anew with MiXCR; each CDR3 protein has one entry. This sample has approximately 1,000,000 distinct CDR3 sequences; 30% to 40% occur once, and the top ten carry around 14%. Sequences were obtained from blood. These receptors originate from a man between 18 and 29 years old in good health.

The rearrangement joins TRBV27 to TRBJ2-3; 7 bases match TRBD2. Germline CDR1 is MNHEY and CDR2 is SMNVEV (reference sequence). The CDR3 extends over 15 amino acids. V was clipped by 5 bases and J by 0 bases; unmatched bases: 5. CDR3 bases: TGTGCCAGCAGTCGGGGGGAACCTAGCACAGATACGCAGTATTTT. Amino acid sequence: CASSRGEPSTDTQYF.

With regard to this clonotype: One end of the junction is discordant with germline, which a read error may explain. The rearrangement uses TRBV29-1 and TRBJ1-1; D unresolved. The CDR3 spans 16 residues. The V gene's germline CDR1 is SQVTM and CDR2 ANQGSEA. CDR3 nucleotides: TGCAGCGTTGGAGGAGGCCAAGTGGGTCTGAATACTGAAGCTTTCTTT. Translating gives CSVGGGQVGLNTEAFF. Complete variable domain (other parts from reference TRBV29-1 and TRBJ1-1): SAVISQKPSRDICQRGTSLTIQCQVDSQVTMMFWYRQQPGQSLTLIATANQGSEATYESGFVIDKFPISRPNLTFSTLTVSNMSPEDSSIYLCSVGGGQVGLNTEAFFGQGTRLTVV.

CDR3 residues: CASRQTTRAGDTEAFF. CDR3 coding DNA: TGTGCCAGCAGACAAACGACTAGGGCTGGAGACACTGAAGCTTTCTTT. This chain uses TRBV7-8 with TRBJ1-1; D not certain. V lost 6 bases, J lost 3 bases, and 20 bases lay in between. Germline assignment: CDR1 SGHVS and CDR2 FQNEAQ. CDR3 length: 16 residues.

The chain carries TRBV29-1 and TRBJ2-3; 7 bases map to TRBD1. Germline V gene data show CDR1 as SQVTM and CDR2 as ANQGSEA. The CDR3 has 17 amino acids. The V segment lost 3 bases and the J segment 2 bases; nucleotides outside the gene matches: 14. The CDR3 reads CSVDLPTTGVFTDTQYF. CDR3 DNA: TGCAGCGTTGACCTCCCTACAACAGGGGTCTTCACAGATACGCAGTATTTT.

This chain joins TRBV7-2 and TRBJ2-1; 7 bases align to TRBD1. V shed 0 bases and J 11 bases; nucleotides not matched to a gene: 4. Germline CDR1 is SGHTA and CDR2 is FQGNSA. The CDR3 covers 13 residues. CDR3 bases: TGTGCCAGCAGCTTAGCCAGGACAGGTAAGCAGTTCTTC. Protein: CASSLARTGKQFF.

The chain combines TRBV27 with TRBJ2-7; 8 bases match TRBD1. The J call could be wrong; TRBJ2-5 is a better fit for the DNA end. Germline CDR1 reads MNHEY; CDR2 reads SMNVEV (reference sequence). CDR3 length: 13 amino acids. In DNA, the CDR3 is TGTGCCAGCAGTTTGGAACAGGGGGTGACCCAGTACTTC. Translation: CASSLEQGVTQYF.

This chain connects TRBV18 to TRBJ2-4; 7 bases map to TRBD1. The CDR3 contains 16 residues. Germline V gene data show CDR1 as KGHSH and CDR2 as LQKENI. The ends lost 4 bases at V and 2 bases at J; junction bases unmatched: 8. Here the CDR3 reads CASSLDRASSKNIQYF. Here the CDR3 DNA reads TGTGCCAGCTCACTAGACAGGGCGAGTTCCAAAAACATTCAGTACTTC. The variable domain in full, with the rest retrieved from reference TRBV18 and TRBJ2-4, is NAGVMQNPRHLVRRRGQEARLRCSPMKGHSHVYWYRQLPEEGLKFMVYLQKENIIDESGMPKERFSAEFPKEGPSILRIQQVVRGDSAAYFCASSLDRASSKNIQYFGAGTRLSVL.

The chain joins TRBV21-1 to TRBJ1-2. TRBV21-1 is described as a pseudogene. There are 18 residues in the CDR3. The CDR3 DNA sequence: TGTGCCAGCAGCAAAGGACCGCAGAAGGGCAGGCCAGTCTATGGCTACACCTTC. Protein: CASSKGPQKGRPVYGYTF.

This chain connects TRBV4-3 to TRBJ2-4; 7 nucleotides match TRBD2. CDR1 and CDR2 (germline): LGHNA, YSLEER. The CDR3 covers 17 residues. J lost 12 bases, V lost 3 bases, and 20 bases had no gene match. This CDR3 is CASSQTLAGPRGRNQYF. The CDR3, as DNA: TGCGCCAGCAGCCAGACGTTAGCGGGCCCCCGGGGACGCAATCAGTACTTC.

The V call is TRBV19, the J call TRBJ2-1, with D perhaps TRBD2 (5 bases). This CDR3 region has 13 residues. CDR1 LNHDA and CDR2 SQIVND come from the germline V gene (reference sequence). The V end lost 7 bases, the J end lost 9 bases, and 16 bases lay between the germline ends. CDR3 nucleotide sequence: TGTGCCAGTACCGCCTCGGCGGGTGGTGAGCAGTTCTTC. Translated: CASTASAGGEQFF.

This sequence joins TRBV5-1 and TRBJ2-1; 8 bases fit TRBD2. The germline V gene has CDR1 SGHRS and CDR2 YFSETQ. CDR3 length equals 16 residues. V lost 4 bases, J lost 7 bases, and 13 bases stayed unmatched. The CDR3 loop reads CASSPTGGYGKNEQFF. For the CDR3, the DNA is TGCGCCAGCAGCCCAACGGGGGGGTATGGAAAGAATGAGCAGTTCTTC.

This chain links TRBV7-2 with TRBJ2-5; D is unresolved. The CDR3 extends over 15 amino acids. V gave up 3 bases and J gave up 1 base, with 12 bases separating them. CDR1 is SGHTA, CDR2 FQGNSA, per germline. The CDR3 nucleotides are TGTGCCAGCAGCTTTCTCTACCTACGCCAAGAGACCCAGTACTTC. Its protein is CASSFLYLRQETQYF.

The sample holds a few counts of this clonotype. The chain employs TRBV28 and TRBJ1-1; D ambiguous. The CDR3 contains 16 residues. The V gene's germline CDR1 is MDHEN and CDR2 SYDVKM. With 7 bases removed from V and 3 bases from J, the gap between germline ends came to 21 bases. CDR3 amino acids: CASTSAVPYSDTEAFF. The CDR3 nucleotides read TGTGCCAGCACCTCAGCGGTTCCTTATTCAGACACTGAAGCTTTCTTT.

This clonotype was recorded at least ten times. The chain carries TRBV4-3 and TRBJ1-3; 8 bases line up with TRBD1. The CDR3 sequence is 21 residues long. Germline V gene lookup returns CDR1 LGHNA and CDR2 YSLEER. The V gene end was trimmed by 0 bases and the J gene end by 0 bases; junction bases not matched to a gene: 16. The CDR3, as DNA: TGCGCCAGCAGCCAAGATCTTCCAGGACAGGGAAACCTCTTCTCTGGAAACACCATATATTTT. Its protein is CASSQDLPGQGNLFSGNTIYF.

V is TRBV6-2 or TRBV6-3 and J is TRBJ2-3; tentatively, D is TRBD1 or TRBD2 (5 bases each). Trimming shortened V by 5 bases and J by 4 bases, and 16 bases separated the two germline ends. Germline CDR1 and CDR2: MNHEY and SVGEGT. The length of the CDR3 is 15 residues. CDR3 nucleotides: TGTGCCAGCAGTACGGACTCCCAGGGCGCAGATACGCAGTATTTT. Residues: CASSTDSQGADTQYF.

The V and J genes are TRBV5-1 and TRBJ2-3; 11 nucleotides align to TRBD2. Germline trimming cut 4 bases from V and 2 bases from J; bases unmatched to any gene: 6. The CDR3 runs to 16 residues. CDR1 is SGHRS, CDR2 YFSETQ, per germline. This CDR3 is CASSDGLAGTTDTQYF. CDR3 sequence (DNA): TGCGCCAGCAGCGACGGACTAGCGGGTACCACAGATACGCAGTATTTT. Full variable domain (remainder filled in from reference TRBV5-1 and TRBJ2-3): KAGVTQTPRYLIKTRGQQVTLSCSPISGHRSVSWYQQTPGQGLQFLFEYFSETQRNKGNFPGRFSGRQFSNSRSEMNVSTLELGDSALYLCASSDGLAGTTDTQYFGPGTRLTVL.

Concerning this clonotype: An end of the junction differs from the germline gene, which may be a read error. The chain recombines TRBV5-1 with TRBJ2-5, with D unresolved. The end of the DNA is better explained by TRBJ2-1, so the J call may be wrong. The CDR3 loop spans 15 amino acids. Looked up from germline, CDR1 is SGHRS and CDR2 is YFSETQ. The CDR3 sequence is CAGSSTTHVQETQFF. CDR3 sequence (DNA): TGCGCCGGCAGCTCCACTACACACGTACAAGAGACCCAGTTCTTC.

The chain links TRBV4-2 to TRBJ2-5; D is perhaps TRBD2 (6 bases). CDR3 length: 16 amino acids. The V end lost 3 bases, the J end lost 0 bases, and 14 bases lay between the germline ends. Germline lookup yields CDR1 LGHNA and CDR2 YNFKEQ. Written as DNA, the CDR3 is TGTGCCAGCAGCCAGTTTGGGGCGGGGAACCAAGAGACCCAGTACTTC. Protein sequence: CASSQFGAGNQETQYF.

The rearrangement joins TRBV6-2 or TRBV6-3 to TRBJ1-5; 8 positions agree with TRBD1. With 0 bases clipped from V and 6 bases from J, the junction kept 10 bases outside the gene matches. The length of the CDR3 is 17 residues. Germline CDR1 is MNHEY and CDR2 is SVGEGT. The CDR3 DNA is TGTGCCAGCAGTTACTCCTTGGGGCAGGGGGCAGTTCAGCCCCAGCATTTT. This sequence encodes CASSYSLGQGAVQPQHF.

In this sample, this clonotype turned up a few times. The rearrangement uses TRBV27 and TRBJ2-1, with D perhaps given as TRBD1 or TRBD2 (5 bases each). This CDR3 is built from 15 residues. With 3 bases removed from V and 8 bases from J, the gap between germline ends came to 17 bases. CDR1 MNHEY and CDR2 SMNVEV come from the germline V gene (reference sequence). The CDR3 DNA reads TGTGCCAGCAGTTTTCGGGCAGGGAGAGGAGATGAGCAGTTCTTC. Its protein product is CASSFRAGRGDEQFF.

This clonotype turned up a few times. V and J are TRBV9 and TRBJ1-2, with 7 bases identical to TRBD1. Germline values: CDR1 SGDLS, CDR2 YYNGEE. The V segment lost 2 bases and the J segment 4 bases; nucleotides outside the gene matches: 8. The CDR3 covers 15 residues. DNA for the CDR3: TGTGCCAGCAGCGTGAGTGGCAGGGGGACCTATGGCTACACCTTC. Translating gives CASSVSGRGTYGYTF.

This clonotype turned up a few times. V is TRBV12-3 or TRBV12-4 and J is TRBJ2-1; no clear D gene. The CDR3 is 13 amino acids. The V end was cut by 7 bases, the J end by 4 bases, with 11 bases between. The chain's CDR3 is CASTARKYNEQFF. The CDR3 coding sequence is TGTGCCAGCACTGCAAGGAAATACAATGAGCAGTTCTTC.

This clonotype was seen only a few times. A much bigger clone sits one base away, suggesting this may be a read error. This chain links TRBV2 with TRBJ2-5; tentatively, D is TRBD2 (6 bases). The V gene's germline CDR1 is SNHLY and CDR2 FYNNEI. V lost 8 bases to trimming and J lost 11 bases, with 21 bases between them. The CDR3 length is 13 residues. CDR3 region: CASLASEDNEQYF. CDR3 coding DNA: TGTGCCAGCCTAGCTAGCGAGGACAATGAGCAGTACTTC.

This clonotype was detected only a few times. This chain uses TRBV27 with TRBJ2-7; no clear D gene. This CDR3 region has 11 residues. The germline gives CDR1 MNHEY, CDR2 SMNVEV (reference sequence). Trimming shortened V by 10 bases and J by 4 bases, and 11 bases separated the two germline ends. CDR3 protein: CATGIAYEQYF. CDR3 nucleotide sequence: TGTGCCACCGGAATAGCTTACGAGCAGTACTTC.

This clonotype has just a few counts. The rearrangement joins TRBV2 to TRBJ2-1; TRBD1 matches at 8 bases. J was trimmed by 1 base and V by 7 bases; bases with no gene match: 9. CDR1 and CDR2 from the germline V gene are SNHLY and FYNNEI. The CDR3 has 16 amino acids. CDR3 sequence: CASTRAGGRSYNEQFF. CDR3 DNA: TGTGCCAGCACGAGAGCAGGGGGCCGGTCCTACAATGAGCAGTTCTTC.

The rearrangement links TRBV12-3 or TRBV12-4 to TRBJ2-7, with 7 bases aligning to TRBD1. CDR3 length: 13 amino acids. With V trimmed by 5 bases and J by 5 bases, 6 bases remained unmatched. The CDR3 bases are TGTGCCAGCAGTGGGACAGCAGGAGACGAGCAGTACTTC. This gives the protein CASSGTAGDEQYF.

The sample holds a few counts of this clonotype. The rearrangement uses TRBV20-1 and TRBJ1-5, with D tentatively TRBD1 (5 bases). CDR1 is DFQATT and CDR2 is SNEGSKA in the germline V gene (reference sequence). The CDR3 contains 13 residues. Between the trimmed V and J ends, which lost 1 base and 6 bases, there was a span of 10 bases. In DNA form, the CDR3 reads TGCAGTGCTAGAGGACAGATGGGTCAGCCCCAGCATTTT. Its protein is CSARGQMGQPQHF.